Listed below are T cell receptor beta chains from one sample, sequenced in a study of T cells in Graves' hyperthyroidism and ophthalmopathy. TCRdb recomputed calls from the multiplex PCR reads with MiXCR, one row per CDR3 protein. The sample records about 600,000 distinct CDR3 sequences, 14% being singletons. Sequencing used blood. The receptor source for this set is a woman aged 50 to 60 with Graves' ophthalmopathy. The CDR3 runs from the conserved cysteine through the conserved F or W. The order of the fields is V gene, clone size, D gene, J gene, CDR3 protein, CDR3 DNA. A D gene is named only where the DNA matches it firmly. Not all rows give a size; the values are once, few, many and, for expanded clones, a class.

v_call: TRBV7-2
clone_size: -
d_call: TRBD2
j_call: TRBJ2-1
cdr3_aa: CASSSQAGEGYEQFF
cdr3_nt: TGTGCCAGCAGCTCACAAGCGGGAGAGGGCTATGAGCAGTTCTTC

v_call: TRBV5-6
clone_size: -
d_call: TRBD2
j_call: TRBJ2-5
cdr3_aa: CASSFMVLAGVRETQYF
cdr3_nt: TGTGCCAGCAGCTTCATGGTCCTAGCGGGAGTGAGAGAGACCCAGTACTTC

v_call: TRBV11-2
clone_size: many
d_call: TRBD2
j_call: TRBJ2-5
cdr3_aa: CASSSGLAQETQYF
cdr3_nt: TGTGCCAGCAGCTCGGGACTAGCGCAAGAGACCCAGTACTTC

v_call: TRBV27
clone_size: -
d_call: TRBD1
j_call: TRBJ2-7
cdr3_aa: CATSAGTGGDEQYF
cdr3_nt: TGTGCCACCTCAGCCGGGACAGGGGGCGACGAGCAGTACTTC

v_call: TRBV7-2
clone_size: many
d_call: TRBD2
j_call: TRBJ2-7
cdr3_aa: CASSSGLAVYEQYF
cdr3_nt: TGTGCCAGCAGCTCAGGACTAGCGGTCTACGAGCAGTACTTC

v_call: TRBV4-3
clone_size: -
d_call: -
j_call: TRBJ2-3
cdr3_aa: CASSQGLGGDYSTDTQYF
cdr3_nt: TGCGCCAGCAGCCAAGGACTGGGGGGAGACTATAGCACAGATACGCAGTATTTT

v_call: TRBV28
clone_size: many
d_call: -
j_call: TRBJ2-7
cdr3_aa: CASSPVTGLMDEQYF
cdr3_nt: TGTGCCAGCAGTCCCGTCACAGGGTTAATGGACGAGCAGTACTTC

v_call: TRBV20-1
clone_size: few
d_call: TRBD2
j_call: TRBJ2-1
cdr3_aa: CSARPLSSGRHNEQFF
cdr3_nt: TGCAGTGCTAGGCCCCTTTCTAGCGGGAGGCACAATGAGCAGTTCTTC

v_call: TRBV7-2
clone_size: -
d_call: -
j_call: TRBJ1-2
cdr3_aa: CASSGGDLLNYGYAF
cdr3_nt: TGTGCCAGCAGCGGCGGGGACCTTCTCAACTATGGCTACGCCTTC

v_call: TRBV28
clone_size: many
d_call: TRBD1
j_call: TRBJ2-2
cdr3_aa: CASSSLRQGDTGELFF
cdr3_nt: TGTGCCAGCAGCTCCCTACGACAGGGGGATACGGGGGAGCTGTTTTTT

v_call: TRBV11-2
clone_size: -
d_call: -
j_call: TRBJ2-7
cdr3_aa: CASSLEYGINAYEQYF
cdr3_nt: TGTGCCAGCAGCTTAGAATACGGGATTAATGCCTACGAGCAGTACTTC

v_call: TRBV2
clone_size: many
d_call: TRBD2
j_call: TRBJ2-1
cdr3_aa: CASSDLAGVLNEQFF
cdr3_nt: TGTGCCAGCAGTGATTTAGCGGGAGTGCTCAATGAGCAGTTCTTC

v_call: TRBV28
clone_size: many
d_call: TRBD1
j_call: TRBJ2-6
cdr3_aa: CASSQYAGGTGANVLTF
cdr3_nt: TGTGCCAGCAGTCAATACGCAGGGGGAACTGGGGCCAACGTCCTGACTTTC

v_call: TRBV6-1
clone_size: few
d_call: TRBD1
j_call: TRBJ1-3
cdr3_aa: CASRAGTGKQLQISGNTIYF
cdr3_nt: TGTGCCAGCAGAGCCGGGACAGGGAAACAGTTACAAATCTCTGGAAACACCATATATTTT

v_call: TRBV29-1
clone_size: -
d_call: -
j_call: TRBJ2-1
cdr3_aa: CSVYRGPSDEQFF
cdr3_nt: TGCAGCGTTTACAGGGGCCCTAGCGATGAGCAGTTCTTC

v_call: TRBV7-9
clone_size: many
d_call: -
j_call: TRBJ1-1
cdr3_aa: CASSSDQVGPNTEAFF
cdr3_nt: TGTGCCAGCAGCTCAGACCAGGTCGGCCCTAACACTGAAGCTTTCTTT

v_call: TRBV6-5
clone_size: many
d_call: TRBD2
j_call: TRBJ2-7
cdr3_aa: CASSYRRLAPYEQYF
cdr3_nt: TGTGCCAGCAGTTACCGTCGACTAGCCCCCTACGAGCAGTACTTC

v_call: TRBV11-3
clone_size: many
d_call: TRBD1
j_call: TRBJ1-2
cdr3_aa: CASSLSGQGFNYGYTF
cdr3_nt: TGTGCCAGCAGCCTAAGTGGACAGGGTTTCAACTATGGCTACACCTTC

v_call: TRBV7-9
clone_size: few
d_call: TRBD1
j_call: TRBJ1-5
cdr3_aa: CASRVTGVIRPQHF
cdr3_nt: TGTGCCAGCAGGGTTACAGGGGTAATTCGGCCCCAGCATTTT

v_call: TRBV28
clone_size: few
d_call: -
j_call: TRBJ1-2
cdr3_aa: CASSPRVGVEYGYTF
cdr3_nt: TGTGCCAGCAGTCCCAGGGTGGGGGTAGAATATGGCTACACCTTC

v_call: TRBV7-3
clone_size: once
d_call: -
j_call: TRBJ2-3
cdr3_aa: CASSLIGAGTDTQYF
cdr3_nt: TGTGCCAGCAGCTTAATAGGGGCGGGCACAGATACGCAGTATTTT

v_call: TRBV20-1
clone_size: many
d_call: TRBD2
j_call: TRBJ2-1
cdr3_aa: CTLGLAGVNEQFF
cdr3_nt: TGCACGTTAGGACTAGCGGGAGTCAATGAGCAGTTCTTC

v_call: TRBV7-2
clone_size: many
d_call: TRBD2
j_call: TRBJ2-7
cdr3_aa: CASSLRLAGLDEQYF
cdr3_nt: TGTGCCAGCAGCTTAAGACTAGCGGGACTAGACGAGCAGTACTTC

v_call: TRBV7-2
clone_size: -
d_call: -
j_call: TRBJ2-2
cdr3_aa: CASSFKGRDYTGELFF
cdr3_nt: TGTGCCAGCAGCTTCAAGGGCAGGGACTACACCGGGGAGCTGTTTTTT

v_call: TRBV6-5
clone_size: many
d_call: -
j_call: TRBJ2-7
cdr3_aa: CASSYTITTGTPYEQYF
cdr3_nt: TGTGCCAGCAGTTACACAATCACCACCGGGACACCTTACGAGCAGTACTTC

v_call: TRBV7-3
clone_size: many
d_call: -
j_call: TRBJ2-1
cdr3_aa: CASSKMGYDEQFF
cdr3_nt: TGTGCCAGCAGCAAAATGGGCTACGATGAGCAGTTCTTC

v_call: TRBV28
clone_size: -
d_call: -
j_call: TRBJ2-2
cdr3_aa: CASSALTDGTGELFF
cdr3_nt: TGTGCCAGCAGTGCTCTGACGGATGGCACCGGGGAGCTGTTTTTT

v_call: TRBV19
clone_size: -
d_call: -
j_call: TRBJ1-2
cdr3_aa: CASSIRVRGGYGYTF
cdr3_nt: TGTGCCAGTAGTATAAGGGTCAGGGGCGGCTATGGCTACACCTTC

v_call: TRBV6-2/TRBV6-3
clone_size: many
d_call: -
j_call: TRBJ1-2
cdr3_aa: CASSYAQVRYGYTF
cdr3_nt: TGTGCCAGCAGTTACGCTCAGGTGCGGTACGGCTACACCTTC

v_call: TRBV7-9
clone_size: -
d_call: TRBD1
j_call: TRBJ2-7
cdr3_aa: CASSPDRGRPYEQYF
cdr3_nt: TGTGCCAGCAGCCCCGACAGGGGGCGTCCCTACGAGCAGTACTTC

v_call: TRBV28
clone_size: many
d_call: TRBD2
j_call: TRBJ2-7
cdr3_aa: CASSLEVLAAGSSYEQYF
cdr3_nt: TGTGCCAGCAGTTTGGAAGTACTAGCGGCAGGGAGCTCCTACGAGCAGTACTTC

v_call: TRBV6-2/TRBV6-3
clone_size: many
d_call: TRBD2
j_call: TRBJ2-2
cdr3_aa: CASSYELAGTNTGELFF
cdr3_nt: TGTGCCAGCAGTTACGAGCTAGCGGGAACGAACACCGGGGAGCTGTTTTTT

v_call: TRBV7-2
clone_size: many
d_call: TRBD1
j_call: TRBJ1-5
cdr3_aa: CASSLARDRHSNQPQHF
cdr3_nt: TGTGCCAGCAGCTTAGCCCGGGACAGACATAGCAATCAGCCCCAGCATTTT

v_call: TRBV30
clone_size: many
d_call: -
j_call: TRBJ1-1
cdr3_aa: CAWSESTENTEAFF
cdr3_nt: TGTGCCTGGAGTGAGTCGACTGAGAACACTGAAGCTTTCTTT

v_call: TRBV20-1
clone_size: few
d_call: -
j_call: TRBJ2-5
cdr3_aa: CSARNPLLAFQETQYF
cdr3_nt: TGCAGTGCTAGAAACCCCCTACTAGCATTTCAAGAGACCCAGTACTTC

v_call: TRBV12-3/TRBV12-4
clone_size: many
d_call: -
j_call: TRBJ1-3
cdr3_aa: CASRRDFSGNTIYF
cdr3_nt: TGTGCCAGCAGACGGGACTTCTCTGGAAACACCATATATTTT

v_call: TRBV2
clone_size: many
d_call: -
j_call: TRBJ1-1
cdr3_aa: CASSTRVANTEAFF
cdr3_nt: TGTGCCAGCAGCACCAGGGTGGCGAACACTGAAGCTTTCTTT

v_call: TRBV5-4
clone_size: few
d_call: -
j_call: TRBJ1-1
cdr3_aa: CASSLDQGRTEAFF
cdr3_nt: TGTGCCAGCAGCTTGGACCAGGGCAGAACTGAAGCTTTCTTT

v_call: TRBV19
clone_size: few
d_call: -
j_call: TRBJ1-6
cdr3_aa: CASSIWGRGNSPLHF
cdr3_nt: TGTGCCAGTAGTATCTGGGGTCGGGGTAATTCACCCCTCCACTTT

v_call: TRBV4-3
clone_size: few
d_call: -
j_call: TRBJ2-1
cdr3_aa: CASSQDPEGSYNEQFF
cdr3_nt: TGCGCCAGCAGCCAAGATCCCGAGGGATCCTACAATGAGCAGTTCTTC

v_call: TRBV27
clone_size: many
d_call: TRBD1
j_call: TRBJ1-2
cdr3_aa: CASSRRQGGGYTF
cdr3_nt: TGTGCCAGCAGCCGGAGACAGGGCGGTGGCTACACCTTC

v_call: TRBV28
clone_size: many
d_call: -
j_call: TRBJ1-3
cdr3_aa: CASSLYKPGPAGNTIYF
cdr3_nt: TGTGCCAGCAGTTTATATAAGCCGGGACCAGCAGGAAACACCATATATTTT

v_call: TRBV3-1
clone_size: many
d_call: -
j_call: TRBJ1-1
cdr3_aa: CASSHAHRNRGVEAFF
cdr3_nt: TGTGCCAGCAGCCACGCCCATAGAAACCGGGGGGTTGAAGCTTTCTTT

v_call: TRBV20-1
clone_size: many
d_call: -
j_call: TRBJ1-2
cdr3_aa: CSLGRKGRVGYTF
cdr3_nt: TGCAGTTTGGGACGGAAGGGGCGGGTTGGCTACACCTTC

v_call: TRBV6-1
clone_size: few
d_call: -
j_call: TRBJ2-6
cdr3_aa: CASSRKRGTGYGANVLTF
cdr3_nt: TGTGCCAGCAGCCGCAAGAGGGGAACAGGGTACGGGGCCAACGTCCTGACTTTC

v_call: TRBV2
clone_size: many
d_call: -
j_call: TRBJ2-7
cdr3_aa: CASSEEDRLKQYF
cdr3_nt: TGTGCCAGCAGTGAAGAGGACAGACTTAAGCAGTACTTC

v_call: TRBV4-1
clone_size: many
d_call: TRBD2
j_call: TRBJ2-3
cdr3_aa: CASSQRLAGDTDTQYF
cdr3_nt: TGCGCCAGCAGCCAACGACTAGCGGGAGACACAGATACGCAGTATTTT

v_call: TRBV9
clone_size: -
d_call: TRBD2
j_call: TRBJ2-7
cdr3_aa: CASSATGTSFYEQYF
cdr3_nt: TGTGCCAGCAGCGCAACCGGGACTAGCTTTTACGAGCAGTACTTC

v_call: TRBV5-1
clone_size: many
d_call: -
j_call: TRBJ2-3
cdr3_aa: CASSQTGPTWDTQYF
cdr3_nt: TGCGCCAGCAGCCAGACCGGGCCCACGTGGGATACGCAGTATTTT

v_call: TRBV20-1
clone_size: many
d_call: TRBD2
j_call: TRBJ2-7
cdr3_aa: CSARVRLAGGPAEQYF
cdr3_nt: TGCAGTGCTAGAGTTCGACTAGCGGGAGGGCCCGCCGAGCAGTACTTC

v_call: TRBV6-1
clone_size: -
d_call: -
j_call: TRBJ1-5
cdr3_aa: CASSESGGLEQPQHF
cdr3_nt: TGTGCCAGCAGTGAATCGGGGGGGCTCGAACAGCCCCAGCATTTT

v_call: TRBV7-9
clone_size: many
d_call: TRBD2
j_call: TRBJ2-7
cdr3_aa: CASSLAGLAGVYEQYF
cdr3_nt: TGTGCCAGCAGCTTAGCGGGACTAGCGGGAGTCTACGAGCAGTACTTC

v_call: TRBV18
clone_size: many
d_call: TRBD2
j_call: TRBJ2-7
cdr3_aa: CASSPPLVGRDEQYF
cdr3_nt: TGTGCCAGCTCACCACCGTTAGTAGGGAGGGACGAGCAGTACTTC

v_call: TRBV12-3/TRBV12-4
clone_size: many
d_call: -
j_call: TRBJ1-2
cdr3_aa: CASTIQSGVNYGYTF
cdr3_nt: TGTGCCAGCACAATTCAGTCAGGGGTGAACTATGGCTACACCTTC

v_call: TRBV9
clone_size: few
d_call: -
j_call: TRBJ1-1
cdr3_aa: CASSVATLDTEAFF
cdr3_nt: TGTGCCAGCAGCGTCGCGACACTTGACACTGAAGCTTTCTTT